The 9 T cell receptor beta chains below all came from one sample that was sequenced in a study of T cells expressing NK-cell markers (dated by TCRdb to the early 2020s). Library preparation used 5' RACE. For sequencing, an Illumina HiSeq 2000 was employed. Based on TCRdb reprocessing of the reads, there is one entry per CDR3 protein sequence, and DNA is missing. The table for this sample records about 370,000 distinct CDR3 sequences. The ten largest clones add up to around 10% of the sample. Sequenced input: blood T cells: a sorted CD56 or NKG2C T cell subset, CD4+ or CD8+ T cells, or bulk PBMC T cells (not recorded which). These receptors all stem from a woman in her fifties or sixties in good health. Donor details come from another sample of the same person, matched by shared clones.

The rearrangement joins TRBV28 to TRBJ1-4. This CDR3 has 14 residues. Germline V CDR1 and CDR2: MDHEN, SYDVKM. The CDR3 spells CASSLWQGGEKLFF.

This rearrangement joins TRBV20-1 to TRBJ2-7. The CDR3 sequence is 12 residues long. CDR1 DFQATT and CDR2 SNEGSKA come from the germline V gene (reference sequence). This CDR3 reads CSARVMGYEQYF.

This rearrangement joins TRBV6-2 or TRBV6-3 to TRBJ2-1. The CDR3 length is 13 residues. CDR1 and CDR2 (germline): MNHEY, SVGEGT. CDR3 sequence: CASSSAGYNEQFF.

The V call is TRBV4-1, the J call TRBJ2-5. The CDR3 spans 13 residues. Germline V gene sequence: CDR1 MGHRA, CDR2 YSYEKL. This CDR3 reads CASSHREYETQYF.

The V and J genes are TRBV5-6 and TRBJ2-3; the D call from TCRdb, TRBD1, cannot be confirmed without DNA. There are 16 residues in the CDR3. Per the germline V gene, CDR1 is SGHDT and CDR2 is YYEEEE. The CDR3 region is CASSLLRGWGTDTQYF.

V and J are TRBV7-2 and TRBJ2-1. Germline-derived CDR1 and CDR2 are SGHTA and FQGNSA. This CDR3 is 15 amino acids long. CDR3: CASSLDESIYNEQFF.

The gene calls are TRBV20-1 and TRBJ2-1; TCRdb's D gene call, TRBD1, goes unchecked for lack of DNA. This CDR3 has 14 amino acids. Germline CDR1 reads DFQATT; CDR2 reads SNEGSKA (reference sequence). CDR3 region: CSARAADSYNEQFF.

The J gene is TRBJ2-1, the V gene TRBV15; TCRdb selects TRBD1, and the lack of DNA leaves this call unchecked. Germline V gene lookup returns CDR1 LNHNV and CDR2 YYDKDF (reference sequence). The CDR3 sequence is 14 residues long. The CDR3: CATSRPPGYNEQFF.

The chain carries TRBV7-6 and TRBJ2-7; absent DNA, TCRdb's TRBD1 call cannot be checked. CDR1 and CDR2 (germline): SGHVS, FNYEAQ. This CDR3 has 12 amino acids. The CDR3 spells CASSPDRLEQYF.